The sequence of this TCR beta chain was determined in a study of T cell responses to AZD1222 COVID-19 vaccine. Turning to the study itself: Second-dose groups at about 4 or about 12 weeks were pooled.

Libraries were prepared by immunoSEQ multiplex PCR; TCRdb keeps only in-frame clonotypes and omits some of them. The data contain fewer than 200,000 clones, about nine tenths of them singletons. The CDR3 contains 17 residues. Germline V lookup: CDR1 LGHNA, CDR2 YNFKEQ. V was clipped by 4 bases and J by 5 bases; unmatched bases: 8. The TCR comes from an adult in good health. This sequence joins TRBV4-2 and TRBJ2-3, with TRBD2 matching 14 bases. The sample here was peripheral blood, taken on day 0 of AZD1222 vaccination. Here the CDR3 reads CASSRSPGLAGEDTQYF. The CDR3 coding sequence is TGTGCCAGCAGCCGGTCCCCGGGACTAGCGGGAGAAGATACGCAGTATTTT.